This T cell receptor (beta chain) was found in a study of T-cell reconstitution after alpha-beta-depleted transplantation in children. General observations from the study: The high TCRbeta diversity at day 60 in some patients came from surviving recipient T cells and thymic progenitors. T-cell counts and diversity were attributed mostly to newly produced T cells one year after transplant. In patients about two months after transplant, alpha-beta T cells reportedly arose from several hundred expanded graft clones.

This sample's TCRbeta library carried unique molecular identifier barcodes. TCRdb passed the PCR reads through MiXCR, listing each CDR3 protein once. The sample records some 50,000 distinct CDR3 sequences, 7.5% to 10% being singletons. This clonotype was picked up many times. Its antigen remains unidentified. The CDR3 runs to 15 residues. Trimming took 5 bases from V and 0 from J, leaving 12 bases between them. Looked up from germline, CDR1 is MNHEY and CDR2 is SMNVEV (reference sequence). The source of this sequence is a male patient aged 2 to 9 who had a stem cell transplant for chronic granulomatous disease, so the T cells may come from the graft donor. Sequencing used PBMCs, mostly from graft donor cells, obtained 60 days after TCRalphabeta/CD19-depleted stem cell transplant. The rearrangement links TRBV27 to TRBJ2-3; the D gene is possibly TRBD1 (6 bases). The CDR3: CASSPRGFSTDTQYF. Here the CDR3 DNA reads TGTGCCAGCAGTCCGAGGGGGTTTAGCACAGATACGCAGTATTTT.